The entry that follows covers one T cell receptor beta chain sequence. In terms of age and location, participants ranged from roughly 18 to 100 years and lived in roughly 22 US areas. In assigning cohorts, the study relied on participant-reported clinical history. Recovered participants had two consecutive negative NP/OP PCR tests, healthcare professional clearance, or symptom resolution. The data belong to a study of blood T cell repertoires in COVID-19. Study context: In each case, the material was cDNA or gDNA derived from T cells, B-cell-depleted T cells, or PBMCs.

The V gene's germline CDR1 is SNHLY and CDR2 FYNNEI. Trimming removed 6 bases from V and 2 bases from J, with 14 bases in between. This CDR3 comprises 14 residues. Profiling relied on immunoSEQ multiplex PCR, and the TCRdb table lists in-frame clones only, not all of them. The sample lists around 140,000 clones; 85% to 90% were seen once. The chain has TRBV2 and TRBJ2-7; D might be TRBD1 (6 bases). This TCR came from a man aged 55 to 70 who had recovered from COVID-19. The sequencing sample was made of PBMCs or T cells enriched from blood (not recorded which). The CDR3 DNA is TGTGCCAGCAGGCGGCAGGGGACCGCCTACGAGCAGTACTTC. This sequence encodes CASRRQGTAYEQYF.